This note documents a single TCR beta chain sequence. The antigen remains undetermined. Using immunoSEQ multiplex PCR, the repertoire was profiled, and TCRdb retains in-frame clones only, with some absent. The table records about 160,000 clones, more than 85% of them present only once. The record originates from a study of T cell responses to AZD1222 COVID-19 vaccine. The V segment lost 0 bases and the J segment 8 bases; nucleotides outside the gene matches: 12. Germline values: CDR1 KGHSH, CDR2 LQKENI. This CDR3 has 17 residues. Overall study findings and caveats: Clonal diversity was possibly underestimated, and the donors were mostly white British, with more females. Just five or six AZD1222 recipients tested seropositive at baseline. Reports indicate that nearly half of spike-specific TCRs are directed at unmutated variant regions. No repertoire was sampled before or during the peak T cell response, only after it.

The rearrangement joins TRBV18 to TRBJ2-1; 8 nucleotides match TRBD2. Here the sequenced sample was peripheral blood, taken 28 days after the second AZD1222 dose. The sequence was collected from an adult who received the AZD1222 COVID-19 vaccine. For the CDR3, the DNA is TGTGCCAGCTCACCACCGGGACTAGGAGGGATGTCCGATGAGCAGTTCTTC. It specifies CASSPPGLGGMSDEQFF.